The 30 T cell receptor beta chains presented below share a single source sample, sequenced in a study of T-cell reconstitution after alpha-beta-depleted transplantation in children (dated by TCRdb to the mid-2010s). Per the publication, the treatment or condition label means: allogeneic hematopoietic cell transplantation with graft depleted of TCRalphabeta T cells and CD19 B cells. Receptor libraries were prepared by PCR. Sequencing relied on an Illumina HiSeq 2500. TCR library preparation used molecular barcoding, with unique molecular identifiers applied to normalize quantification of the TCRbeta repertoire. TCRdb reanalyzed the raw reads on its own, using fastp at Q25 for trimming and MiXCR for clone calling, and kept in-frame beta chains. Rows are combined by CDR3 protein, so each entry shows the most common genes and DNA. The table for this sample lists 670,000 or so distinct CDR3 sequences; under 15% of them were counted only once. The ten top clones hold roughly 0.77% of the sample.

Material: PBMCs, obtained before TCRalphabeta/CD19-depleted stem cell transplant. Receptors originate from a girl aged 2 to 10 with congenital amegakaryocytic thrombocytopenia, due to receive a stem cell transplant.

This clonotype was counted ten times or more. This chain uses TRBV5-1 with TRBJ1-1; D not resolved. V was trimmed by 0 bases and J by 1 base, leaving 4 bases between them. The CDR3 length is 13 residues. The germline V gene encodes CDR1 SGHRS and CDR2 YFSETQ. Here the CDR3 DNA reads TGCGCCAGCAGCTTGGACAGGAACACTGAAGCTTTCTTT. Translation gives CASSLDRNTEAFF.

This clonotype was detected many times. The rearrangement links TRBV15 to TRBJ1-4; D is unclear. CDR3 length: 16 amino acids. Germline loops: CDR1 LNHNV, CDR2 YYDKDF (reference sequence). The germline V and J ends were trimmed by 0 bases and 5 bases, with 13 bases remaining between them. The chain's CDR3 is CATSRDSLERNEKLFF. The DNA for the CDR3 is TGTGCCACCAGCAGAGACTCCCTTGAGAGAAATGAAAAACTGTTTTTT.

The V and J genes are TRBV7-9 and TRBJ2-5; D ambiguous. Deletions cut 8 bases from V and 4 bases from J, with 17 bases between. Germline lookup yields CDR1 SEHNR and CDR2 FQNEAQ (reference sequence). The CDR3 spans 14 residues. The CDR3 is CASARLGVSETQYF. For the CDR3, the DNA is TGTGCCAGCGCCCGACTCGGCGTTTCAGAGACCCAGTACTTC.

The J gene is TRBJ2-7, the V gene TRBV3-1; no reliable D call. The germline V and J ends were trimmed by 4 bases and 6 bases, with 10 bases remaining between them. The CDR3 runs to 12 residues. Per the germline V gene, CDR1 is LGHDT and CDR2 is YNNKEL (reference sequence). The CDR3 bases are TGTGCCAGCAGCCGCACAGAGACCGAGCAGTACTTC. Its translation: CASSRTETEQYF.

The rearrangement joins TRBV7-2 to TRBJ2-5; D remains unclear. The CDR3 has 14 residues. V shed 5 bases and J shed 3 bases, with 13 bases lying between them. Germline values: CDR1 SGHTA, CDR2 FQGNSA. CDR3 protein: CASSPPYAKETQYF. Here the CDR3 DNA reads TGTGCCAGCAGCCCACCCTATGCTAAAGAGACCCAGTACTTC.

This clonotype appeared many times. This rearrangement joins TRBV29-1 to TRBJ2-2, with D perhaps TRBD2 (6 bases). Germline V gene lookup returns CDR1 SQVTM and CDR2 ANQGSEA. CDR3 length equals 15 residues. V lost 2 bases and J 2 bases, leaving 12 bases between the germline ends. The CDR3: CSVEFGGLNTGELFF. CDR3 coding DNA: TGCAGCGTTGAATTTGGGGGACTCAACACCGGGGAGCTGTTTTTT.

At least ten counts were recorded for this clonotype. CDR3: CASSFGGGATDTQYF. CDR3 nucleotides: TGCGCCAGCAGCTTCGGAGGGGGAGCCACAGATACGCAGTATTTT. The chain joins TRBV5-1 to TRBJ2-3; D is tentatively TRBD1 or TRBD2 (6 bases each). Trimming left V 2 bases short and J 2 bases short, with 12 bases between. This CDR3 region has 15 residues. Germline V gene lookup returns CDR1 SGHRS and CDR2 YFSETQ. Drawing the rest from reference TRBV5-1 and TRBJ2-3, the complete variable domain is KAGVTQTPRYLIKTRGQQVTLSCSPISGHRSVSWYQQTPGQGLQFLFEYFSETQRNKGNFPGRFSGRQFSNSRSEMNVSTLELGDSALYLCASSFGGGATDTQYFGPGTRLTVL.

This clonotype was counted ten times or more. V and J are TRBV20-1 and TRBJ2-7; 10 positions match TRBD1. Germline CDR1 is DFQATT and CDR2 is SNEGSKA (reference sequence). Unmatched junction bases numbered 4, after V lost 0 bases and J lost 5 bases. This CDR3 contains 14 residues. The chain's CDR3 is CSARDLTGGNEQYF. CDR3 DNA sequence: TGCAGTGCTAGAGATCTGACAGGGGGCAACGAGCAGTACTTC.

This clonotype was detected a few times. The chain links TRBV3-1 to TRBJ1-2, with 7 positions matching TRBD1. The CDR3 length is 15 residues. Trimming at V came to 3 bases and at J to 3 bases, leaving 7 bases not matched to a gene. The germline CDR1 and CDR2 sequences are LGHDT and YNNKEL (reference sequence). The CDR3 protein is CASSHPDRAHYGYTF. In nucleotides, the CDR3 is TGTGCCAGCAGCCACCCCGACAGGGCTCACTATGGCTACACCTTC.

This clonotype was picked up many times. The chain links TRBV20-1 to TRBJ2-3; 7 nucleotides agree with TRBD2. Trimming took 5 bases from V and 5 from J; bases not matched to a gene: 10. CDR1 DFQATT and CDR2 SNEGSKA come from the germline V gene (reference sequence). The CDR3 is 14 residues long. The CDR3 loop reads CSAWDAGEGDTQYF. The CDR3 DNA sequence: TGCAGTGCTTGGGATGCGGGAGAGGGAGATACGCAGTATTTT.

Ten or more counts support this clonotype. The chain combines TRBV29-1 with TRBJ2-3, with D unclear. Germline V gene lookup returns CDR1 SQVTM and CDR2 ANQGSEA. This CDR3 contains 14 residues. Trimming removed 0 bases from V and 4 bases from J, with 11 bases in between. Written as DNA, the CDR3 is TGCAGCGTTGAAGAGGTAGTTACCCCAGATACGCAGTATTTT. Its protein is CSVEEVVTPDTQYF.

This clonotype has only a few counts. The rearrangement uses TRBV3-1 and TRBJ2-7; TRBD2 matches at 7 bases. Germline lookup yields CDR1 LGHDT and CDR2 YNNKEL (reference sequence). The CDR3 consists of 14 residues. V was clipped by 1 base and J by 3 bases; unmatched bases: 3. This CDR3 is CASSQGGSDYEQYF. The CDR3 DNA follows: TGTGCCAGCAGCCAAGGCGGGAGCGACTACGAGCAGTACTTC.

In its sample, this clonotype was seen once. This rearrangement joins TRBV12-3 or TRBV12-4 to TRBJ2-7; D might be TRBD1 (5 bases). V was pared by 3 bases and J by 3 bases, with 15 bases between. The CDR3 covers 15 residues. The CDR3 DNA is TGTGCCAGCAGTTTTAGCACAACCCAGGGCTACGAGCAGTACTTC. It codes for CASSFSTTQGYEQYF.

In this sample, this clonotype turned up many times. The chain carries TRBV5-1 and TRBJ2-5; TRBD1 is a possible D gene (5 bases). Trimming took 4 bases from V and 4 from J, leaving 23 bases between them. Germline assignment: CDR1 SGHRS and CDR2 YFSETQ. The CDR3 has 17 amino acids. CDR3 coding DNA: TGCGCCAGCAGCCCTCGTTTGACAGCTCCGATAAGAGAGACCCAGTACTTC. Translation gives CASSPRLTAPIRETQYF.

This clonotype has at least ten counts. This chain joins TRBV10-3 and TRBJ2-4; D might be TRBD1 or TRBD2, each matching 5 bases. Trimming stripped 3 bases from V and 9 bases from J, with 6 bases between. This CDR3 is built from 11 residues. The V gene's germline CDR1 is ENHRY and CDR2 SYGVKD. Written as DNA, the CDR3 is TGTGCCATCAGTGACGGGGCCATTCAGTACTTC. As protein: CAISDGAIQYF.

This clonotype has more than one count but fewer than ten. The rearrangement joins TRBV3-1 to TRBJ2-5; weak D call: TRBD1 (5 bases). V was cut by 4 bases and J by 1 base, with 13 bases left in between. The CDR3 consists of 15 residues. Germline V gene data show CDR1 as LGHDT and CDR2 as YNNKEL (reference sequence). The DNA of the CDR3 is TGTGCCAGCAGCCTCGGATGGGGCGGCCAAGAGACCCAGTACTTC. Amino acids: CASSLGWGGQETQYF.

This clonotype appeared many times. The V gene is TRBV4-1, the J gene TRBJ1-1; 10 bases fit TRBD1. V was clipped by 3 bases and J by 8 bases; unmatched bases: 12. The germline V gene encodes CDR1 MGHRA and CDR2 YSYEKL. The CDR3 has 16 residues. This CDR3 is CASSQHGQGVRLEAFF. DNA of the CDR3: TGCGCCAGCAGCCAGCACGGACAGGGGGTGAGGTTGGAAGCTTTCTTT.

In its sample, this clonotype was seen many times. J is TRBJ2-3 and V is TRBV6-1; unclear D gene. The CDR3 spans 16 residues. The germline V gene encodes CDR1 MNHNS and CDR2 SASEGT. The V gene lost 10 bases and the J gene lost 5 bases, with 25 bases spanning the gap. The CDR3 spells CATALFSSIREDTQYF. DNA of the CDR3: TGTGCCACCGCTCTGTTCTCAAGCATAAGGGAAGATACGCAGTATTTT.

This clonotype was seen a handful of times. The chain has TRBV5-5 and TRBJ2-1, with a tentative D call TRBD2 (5 bases). Germline V gene data show CDR1 as SGHKS and CDR2 as YYEKEE (reference sequence). This CDR3 contains 16 residues. The ends were cut back, 1 base at V and 0 bases at J, with 11 bases in the middle. CDR3 amino acids: CASSLSRRSSYNEQFF. The CDR3 DNA is TGTGCCAGCAGCTTGAGCAGGAGGAGCTCCTACAATGAGCAGTTCTTC.

The chain joins TRBV11-2 to TRBJ2-1; 12 nucleotides align to TRBD2. V trimming: 2 bases; J trimming: 8 bases; junction bases outside the gene matches: 10. Germline-derived CDR1 and CDR2 are SGHAT and FQNNGV. The CDR3 runs 17 residues. The CDR3 DNA sequence: TGTGCCAGCAGCTTACTACGCCTAGCGGGAGGGACCCATGAGCAGTTCTTC. Translated: CASSLLRLAGGTHEQFF.

This clonotype showed up just a few times. This chain connects TRBV20-1 to TRBJ1-1; D unresolved. V was clipped by 3 bases and J by 6 bases, with 11 bases between them. The length of the CDR3 is 12 residues. Germline loops: CDR1 DFQATT, CDR2 SNEGSKA (reference sequence). The CDR3 DNA reads as TGCAGTGCTAGGAGGTCGGGCCCTGAAGCTTTCTTT. Its translation is CSARRSGPEAFF.

V gene TRBV20-1 combines with J gene TRBJ2-3; D possibly matches TRBD1 or TRBD2 (5 bases each). Trimming stripped 6 bases from V and 4 bases from J, with 14 bases between. CDR3 size: 13 residues. Germline V lookup: CDR1 DFQATT, CDR2 SNEGSKA (reference sequence). CDR3 sequence (DNA): TGCAGTGCGAGGGGTGCCTTCTCAGATACGCAGTATTTT. Translated: CSARGAFSDTQYF.

V gene TRBV5-1 combines with J gene TRBJ2-7; 7 bases map to TRBD1. The germline CDR1 and CDR2 sequences are SGHRS and YFSETQ. The CDR3 runs 14 residues. V shed 0 bases and J 6 bases; nucleotides not matched to a gene: 6. The CDR3 nucleotides are TGCGCCAGCAGCTTGGAACAGGGGATAGGCGAGCAGTACTTC. Its translation: CASSLEQGIGEQYF. The whole variable domain, filled in from reference TRBV5-1 and TRBJ2-7, reads KAGVTQTPRYLIKTRGQQVTLSCSPISGHRSVSWYQQTPGQGLQFLFEYFSETQRNKGNFPGRFSGRQFSNSRSEMNVSTLELGDSALYLCASSLEQGIGEQYFGPGTRLTVT.

Remarks on this clonotype: A read error may account for a junction end that differs from germline. V gene TRBV7-9 combines with J gene TRBJ2-5; D remains ambiguous. The CDR3 totals 12 residues. Germline-derived CDR1 and CDR2 are SEHNR and FQNEAQ (reference sequence). The CDR3 DNA is TGTGCCAGCAGCTTAGTCGGAGAGACCAAGTACTTC. This encodes CASSLVGETKYF.

There are many counts of this clonotype. The chain couples TRBV5-1 to TRBJ2-2; no reliable D call. The germline V gene has CDR1 SGHRS and CDR2 YFSETQ. Between the trimmed V and J ends, which lost 5 bases and 6 bases, there was a span of 8 bases. The CDR3 totals 12 residues. CDR3 nucleotides: TGCGCCAGCAGAGCGAGTCCCGGGGAGCTGTTTTTT. It codes for CASRASPGELFF.

This clonotype was observed at least ten times. The V call is TRBV28, the J call TRBJ2-7; D is ambiguous. The CDR3 contains 13 residues. The V and J ends lost 5 bases and 5 bases respectively, with 13 bases between them. Germline V gene sequence: CDR1 MDHEN, CDR2 SYDVKM. The CDR3, as DNA: TGTGCCAGCAGTCCCCTCCCGGTGGACGAGCAGTACTTC. This translates into CASSPLPVDEQYF. Full variable domain (missing parts from reference TRBV28 and TRBJ2-7): DVKVTQSSRYLVKRTGEKVFLECVQDMDHENMFWYRQDPGLGLRLIYFSYDVKMKEKGDIPEGYSVSREKKERFSLILESASTNQTSMYLCASSPLPVDEQYFGPGTRLTVT.

As regards this clonotype: A much larger clone lies one base from this, so it may be a read error. The V and J genes are TRBV29-1 and TRBJ2-7, with 8 bases lining up with TRBD1. Germline assignment: CDR1 SQVTM and CDR2 ANQGSEA. The CDR3 extends over 14 amino acids. This chain's CDR3 is CSVEAGTGSYERYF. The CDR3 coding sequence is TGCAGCGTTGAAGCCGGGACAGGTTCCTACGAGCGGTACTTC.

A note on this clonotype: Sequence at one end of the junction differs from germline and may be a read error. The chain has TRBV6-4 and TRBJ2-1; D may be TRBD2 (5 bases). CDR1 and CDR2 from the germline V gene are MRHNA and SNTAGT. This CDR3 is built from 19 residues. The CDR3 spells CACSPGNGPSVRPYNEQFF. CDR3 nucleotides: TGTGCCTGCAGTCCCGGGAATGGTCCTTCCGTTCGTCCCTACAATGAGCAGTTCTTC.

This clonotype was recorded a few times. The CDR3 DNA sequence: TGTGCCAGCAGTCCCCAATCAGTGCGAATAGCCAAAAACATTCAGTACTTC. This gives the protein CASSPQSVRIAKNIQYF. The gene calls are TRBV28 and TRBJ2-4; D gene unclear. This CDR3 contains 17 residues. Germline assignment: CDR1 MDHEN and CDR2 SYDVKM. The germline V and J ends were trimmed by 5 bases and 0 bases, with 17 bases remaining between them.

This clonotype was seen a handful of times. The V call is TRBV29-1, the J call TRBJ2-1, with 10 nucleotides matching TRBD2. This CDR3 is 13 amino acids long. Germline V gives CDR1 SQVTM, CDR2 ANQGSEA. The CDR3 loop reads CMVRSSGSNEQFF. For the CDR3, the DNA is TGCATGGTGCGATCTAGCGGGAGCAATGAGCAGTTCTTC.